This is a list of T cell receptor beta chains from one sample in a study of blood T cell repertoires in COVID-19. Method: immunoSEQ multiplex PCR; TCRdb's copy keeps in-frame clones and lacks some. The sample includes tens of thousands of clones, 80% to 90% of them seen just once. Material: peripheral blood. These receptor sequences come from a woman older than 75 with active or convalescent COVID-19. Both conserved end residues are part of each CDR3. A D gene is named only where the DNA matches it firmly.

len: 14
v_gene: TRBV5-1
j_gene: TRBJ1-6
d_gene: TRBD1
CDR3nt: TGCGCCAGCAGCCCTGGACAGGGTAATTCACCCCTCCACTTT
CDR3aa: CASSPGQGNSPLHF

len: 13
v_gene: TRBV10-3
j_gene: TRBJ1-4
d_gene: TRBD1
CDR3nt: TGTGCCACAGGGGACAGGACTAATGAAAAACTGTTTTTT
CDR3aa: CATGDRTNEKLFF

len: 14
v_gene: TRBV9
j_gene: TRBJ2-7
d_gene: TRBD1
CDR3nt: TGTGCCAGCAGCGTAGGGGGGACAGATTACGAGCAGTACTTC
CDR3aa: CASSVGGTDYEQYF

len: 13
v_gene: TRBV12-3/TRBV12-4
j_gene: TRBJ2-3
d_gene: TRBD1
CDR3nt: TGTGCCAGCCGCAGGGGGTTATCAGATACGCAGTATTTT
CDR3aa: CASRRGLSDTQYF

len: 16
v_gene: TRBV19
j_gene: TRBJ1-2
d_gene: TRBD1
CDR3nt: TGTGCCAGCGACCCCGGGACAGGGGTTAGTATCTATGGCTACACCTTC
CDR3aa: CASDPGTGVSIYGYTF

len: 14
v_gene: TRBV18
j_gene: TRBJ2-7
d_gene: TRBD2
CDR3nt: TGTGCCAGCTCACCACTCGGGGGGTGGGACGAGCAGTACTTC
CDR3aa: CASSPLGGWDEQYF

len: 14
v_gene: TRBV7-9
j_gene: TRBJ2-7
d_gene: TRBD2
CDR3nt: TGTGCCAGCACCCCGGGGGGGCCCAAGGGCGAGCAGTACTTC
CDR3aa: CASTPGGPKGEQYF

len: 16
v_gene: TRBV5-1
j_gene: TRBJ2-3
d_gene: TRBD2
CDR3nt: TGCGCCAGCAGCTTGGGGGCGGGGGGGCGAACAGATACGCAGTATTTT
CDR3aa: CASSLGAGGRTDTQYF

len: 14
v_gene: TRBV11-3
j_gene: TRBJ2-5
d_gene: .
CDR3nt: TGTGCCAGCAGCACCGGACGGGGCCAAGAGACCCAGTACTTC
CDR3aa: CASSTGRGQETQYF

len: 14
v_gene: TRBV28
j_gene: TRBJ2-5
d_gene: .
CDR3nt: TGTGCCAGCAGTTCTTCAGACTATCGGGAGACCCAGTACTTC
CDR3aa: CASSSSDYRETQYF